The 30 T cell receptor beta chains below come from one sample, sequenced in a study of T cell responses to AZD1222 COVID-19 vaccine. The method was immunoSEQ multiplex PCR; TCRdb's version includes in-frame clones alone and lacks a portion of them. The sample lists tens of thousands of clones, 75% to 95% seen once, with 5.4% in the top ten. The starting material was peripheral blood, obtained 28 days after the second AZD1222 dose. Every receptor here comes from an adult who received the AZD1222 COVID-19 vaccine.

This clone has more than one count but fewer than ten. This chain connects TRBV30 to TRBJ2-2; TRBD2 agrees at 8 bases. J gave up 3 bases and V 1 base, and 4 bases lay outside the gene matches. There are 15 residues in the CDR3. Germline V gene lookup returns CDR1 GTSNPN and CDR2 SVGIG (reference sequence). CDR3 coding DNA: TGTGCCTGGAGTGGCGGGGGGCGCGACACCGGGGAGCTGTTTTTT. Protein product: CAWSGGGRDTGELFF. Complete variable domain (other parts from reference TRBV30 and TRBJ2-2): SQTIHQWPATLVQPVGSPLSLECTVEGTSNPNLYWYRQAAGRGLQLLFYSVGIGQISSEVPQNLSASRPQDRQFILSSKKLLLSDSGFYLCAWSGGGRDTGELFFGEGSRLTVL.

The chain employs TRBV9 and TRBJ1-5; no clear D gene. CDR1 SGDLS and CDR2 YYNGEE come from the germline V gene. This CDR3 comprises 13 residues. Trimming shortened V by 3 bases and J by 5 bases, and 9 bases separated the two germline ends. The CDR3: CASSADGDQPQHF. The CDR3 nucleotides are TGTGCCAGCAGCGCAGATGGGGATCAGCCCCAGCATTTT. Using reference TRBV9 and TRBJ1-5 for the parts outside the CDR3, the full variable domain is DSGVTQTPKHLITATGQRVTLRCSPRSGDLSVYWYQQSLDQGLQFLIQYYNGEERAKGNILERFSAQQFPDLHSELNLSSLELGDSALYFCASSADGDQPQHFGDGTRLSIL.

The chain carries TRBV5-5 and TRBJ1-2, with D tentatively TRBD1 (5 bases). Trimming pared 4 bases from V and 7 bases from J, leaving 17 bases between. CDR3 size: 14 residues. Germline-derived CDR1 and CDR2 are SGHKS and YYEKEE (reference sequence). The CDR3 sequence is CASSLLVSGSGYTF. CDR3 DNA sequence: TGTGCCAGCAGCCTGCTGGTCTCAGGGTCTGGCTACACCTTC.

This chain links TRBV28 with TRBJ1-4; 8 positions agree with TRBD1. J gave up 8 bases and V 5 bases, and 16 bases lay outside the gene matches. Germline loops: CDR1 MDHEN, CDR2 SYDVKM. There are 17 residues in the CDR3. The CDR3 sequence: CASSEGQASGVWEKLFF. In DNA, the CDR3 is TGTGCCAGCAGTGAGGGACAGGCTAGCGGGGTATGGGAAAAACTGTTTTTT.

V usage is TRBV6-2 or TRBV6-3 and J usage is TRBJ2-6; weak D call: TRBD1 (6 bases). CDR3 size: 15 residues. The germline V gene encodes CDR1 MNHEY and CDR2 SVGEGT. Trimming left V 5 bases short and J 1 base short, with 9 bases between. The CDR3 protein is CASSLTGSGANVLTF. The CDR3 DNA reads as TGTGCCAGCAGTCTAACAGGGTCTGGGGCCAACGTCCTGACTTTC.

This clone was seen a few times. V is TRBV7-2 and J is TRBJ1-3; possible D gene TRBD1, 6 bases. Germline assignment: CDR1 SGHTA and CDR2 FQGNSA. The CDR3 runs to 14 residues. With 2 bases removed from V and 2 bases from J, the gap between germline ends came to 7 bases. CDR3 in DNA: TGTGCCAGCAGCTTAAGGACAGCTGGAAACACCATATATTTT. It yields the protein CASSLRTAGNTIYF.

The V gene is TRBV29-1, the J gene TRBJ1-1; 7 bases fit TRBD1. The germline V gene encodes CDR1 SQVTM and CDR2 ANQGSEA. The CDR3 covers 12 residues. In nucleotides, the CDR3 is TGCAGTGACCTAGCGGGACAGACTGAAGCTTTCTTT. Translated: CSDLAGQTEAFF.

The CDR3 bases are TGTGCCAGCCGGCCTCAGGGGTTGAACGAGCAGTACTTC. Protein product: CASRPQGLNEQYF. J is TRBJ2-7 and V is TRBV6-5, with a weak D call TRBD1 (6 bases). Between the trimmed V and J ends, which lost 8 bases and 5 bases, there was a span of 16 bases. This CDR3 has 13 residues. Germline CDR1 MNHEY, CDR2 SVGAGI.

V usage is TRBV7-9 and J usage is TRBJ1-1; D remains ambiguous. Germline lookup yields CDR1 SEHNR and CDR2 FQNEAQ (reference sequence). Trimming shortened V by 3 bases and J by 3 bases, and 14 bases separated the two germline ends. The CDR3 consists of 15 residues. Here the CDR3 reads CASSFVRDSDTEAFF. In DNA form, the CDR3 reads TGTGCCAGCAGCTTCGTACGCGATTCGGACACTGAAGCTTTCTTT. Full variable domain (missing parts from reference TRBV7-9 and TRBJ1-1): DTGVSQNPRHKITKRGQNVTFRCDPISEHNRLYWYRQTLGQGPEFLTYFQNEAQLEKSRLLSDRFSAERPKGSFSTLEIQRTEQGDSAMYLCASSFVRDSDTEAFFGQGTRLTVV.

This clone has only a few counts. V and J are TRBV29-1 and TRBJ2-4; 8 positions agree with TRBD1. CDR1 and CDR2 (germline): SQVTM, ANQGSEA. There are 14 residues in the CDR3. V lost 6 bases to trimming and J lost 0 bases; unmatched junction nucleotides: 4. The CDR3 DNA is TGCAGCGTCGGACAGGGTCTAGCCAAAAACATTCAGTACTTC. Translating it yields CSVGQGLAKNIQYF.

This clone is a singleton in its sample. V gene TRBV19 combines with J gene TRBJ2-3; TRBD2 matches at 8 bases. The germline gives CDR1 LNHDA, CDR2 SQIVND (reference sequence). The CDR3 spans 18 residues. Germline trimming cut 1 base from V and 2 bases from J; bases unmatched to any gene: 11. The CDR3 protein is CASSIGSGAGGSTDTQYF. In nucleotides, the CDR3 is TGTGCCAGTAGTATAGGGTCCGGTGCGGGGGGCTCCACAGATACGCAGTATTTT.

This CDR3 is CASSTRQESYNEQFF. For the CDR3, the DNA is TGTGCCAGCAGCACCCGACAGGAATCCTACAATGAGCAGTTCTTC. The V gene is TRBV7-2, the J gene TRBJ2-1, with D tentatively TRBD1 (6 bases). This CDR3 region has 15 residues. The germline V gene encodes CDR1 SGHTA and CDR2 FQGNSA. V was cut by 5 bases and J by 1 base, with 12 bases left in between.

The chain carries TRBV3-1 (or the pseudogene TRBV3-2) and TRBJ1-2; the D is unclear. The V gene lost 0 bases and the J gene lost 5 bases, with 10 bases spanning the gap. This CDR3 is 14 amino acids long. Germline CDR1 is LGHDT and CDR2 is YNNKEL (reference sequence). The CDR3 sequence: CASSQDTGRYGYTF. DNA of the CDR3: TGTGCCAGCAGCCAAGATACCGGGAGGTATGGCTACACCTTC.

The chain links TRBV28 to TRBJ2-2, with 8 bases identical to TRBD1. CDR1 and CDR2 (germline): MDHEN, SYDVKM. Trimming cost V 6 bases and J 4 bases; bases outside gene matches: 7. The CDR3 runs 15 residues. The CDR3 DNA follows: TGTGCCAGCAGGATTCGGACAGGGCCCACCGGGGAGCTGTTTTTT. Encoded protein: CASRIRTGPTGELFF.

The chain has TRBV5-1 and TRBJ1-5, with D tentatively TRBD1 (5 bases). The CDR3 extends over 13 amino acids. Trimming removed 4 bases at V and 9 bases at J, with 14 bases between. Germline values: CDR1 SGHRS, CDR2 YFSETQ. The CDR3: CASSPEGERPQHF. CDR3 nucleotides: TGCGCCAGCAGCCCCGAAGGGGAACGGCCCCAGCATTTT.

CDR3: CASSHAGVKNYGYTF. DNA for the CDR3: TGCGCCAGCAGCCACGCCGGGGTTAAGAACTATGGCTACACCTTC. V is TRBV5-1 and J is TRBJ1-2, with D uncertain. The germline gives CDR1 SGHRS, CDR2 YFSETQ. Trimming took off 4 bases at V and 2 bases at J, with 15 bases between the two ends. This CDR3 comprises 15 residues.

V gene TRBV5-1 combines with J gene TRBJ1-5; 9 positions match TRBD1. Germline lookup yields CDR1 SGHRS and CDR2 YFSETQ. This CDR3 has 15 amino acids. Trimming removed 2 bases from V and 4 bases from J; junction bases left unmatched: 4. DNA of the CDR3: TGCGCCAGCAGCTTTCGGACAGGGGCGAATCAGCCCCAGCATTTT. Translated: CASSFRTGANQPQHF. Based on the CDR3 plus reference TRBV5-1 and TRBJ1-5, the full variable domain is KAGVTQTPRYLIKTRGQQVTLSCSPISGHRSVSWYQQTPGQGLQFLFEYFSETQRNKGNFPGRFSGRQFSNSRSEMNVSTLELGDSALYLCASSFRTGANQPQHFGDGTRLSIL.

The chain couples TRBV6-5 to TRBJ1-2; D gene unclear. The length of the CDR3 is 14 residues. V lost 3 bases and J lost 5, with 13 bases in between. CDR1 MNHEY and CDR2 SVGAGI come from the germline V gene. The CDR3 bases are TGTGCCAGCAGTTATGGGGAGGGAAGGTATGGCTACACCTTC. Protein product: CASSYGEGRYGYTF.

The rearrangement links TRBV6-5 to TRBJ1-2, with D uncertain. Trimming cost V 7 bases and J 8 bases, with 20 bases left between them. The CDR3 sequence is 14 residues long. CDR1 is MNHEY, CDR2 SVGAGI, per germline. The CDR3 DNA is TGTGCCAGCACCCCGGCAAGCCCCTCTGGCGGCTACACCTTC. Translating it yields CASTPASPSGGYTF.

This clone was seen just once. The rearrangement uses TRBV5-6 and TRBJ1-3, with D perhaps TRBD1 (5 bases). The CDR3 has 15 amino acids. Trimming removed 7 bases at V and 5 bases at J, with 19 bases between. Germline CDR1 reads SGHDT; CDR2 reads YYEEEE. Here the CDR3 DNA reads TGTGCCAGCGCTTCGTCAAGGGGTGCGAGAAACACCATATATTTT. Translated: CASASSRGARNTIYF.

CDR3 sequence reads: CASSVGEGAGETQYF. CDR3 in DNA: TGTGCCAGCAGCGTAGGGGAAGGGGCTGGGGAGACCCAGTACTTC. The V and J genes are TRBV9 and TRBJ2-5, with a possible D match to TRBD1 (5 bases). Germline V CDR1 and CDR2: SGDLS, YYNGEE. The V and J ends lost 0 bases and 5 bases respectively, with 14 bases between them. This CDR3 region has 15 residues. Together with reference TRBV9 and TRBJ2-5, the CDR3 gives the full variable domain: DSGVTQTPKHLITATGQRVTLRCSPRSGDLSVYWYQQSLDQGLQFLIQYYNGEERAKGNILERFSAQQFPDLHSELNLSSLELGDSALYFCASSVGEGAGETQYFGPGTRLLVL.

The rearrangement joins TRBV9 to TRBJ1-5, with a tentative D call TRBD1 (5 bases). The CDR3 contains 14 residues. The germline V and J ends were trimmed by 7 bases and 4 bases, with 15 bases remaining between them. Germline V gene lookup returns CDR1 SGDLS and CDR2 YYNGEE. The CDR3 sequence: CASGLGGDNQPQHF. The CDR3 DNA sequence: TGTGCCAGCGGTCTAGGAGGGGATAATCAGCCCCAGCATTTT.

This clone is a singleton in its sample. The chain employs TRBV5-1 and TRBJ1-1, with D unresolved. CDR3 length: 14 amino acids. The germline V gene encodes CDR1 SGHRS and CDR2 YFSETQ. V was cut by 0 bases and J by 5 bases, with 11 bases left in between. The CDR3 region has the DNA TGCGCCAGCAGCTTGGAAGGAACGAAAACTGAAGCTTTCTTT. The encoded protein is CASSLEGTKTEAFF.

V gene TRBV9 combines with J gene TRBJ1-5; D call uncertain. The CDR3 length is 18 residues. Germline loops: CDR1 SGDLS, CDR2 YYNGEE. Trimming stripped 2 bases from V and 0 bases from J, with 18 bases between. CDR3 in amino acids: CASSVRGKSQTSNQPQHF. The DNA for the CDR3 is TGTGCCAGCAGCGTCAGAGGGAAAAGCCAAACTAGCAATCAGCCCCAGCATTTT.

The chain uses TRBV20-1 and TRBJ2-5; D is possibly TRBD1 or TRBD2 (5 bases each). The V gene's germline CDR1 is DFQATT and CDR2 SNEGSKA (reference sequence). Trimming pared 4 bases from V and 10 bases from J, leaving 13 bases between. The CDR3 runs 11 residues. The CDR3 loop reads CSAMGRTFQYF. CDR3 nucleotide sequence: TGCAGTGCTATGGGACGCACGTTCCAGTACTTC.

The chain links TRBV5-1 to TRBJ2-7; 7 bases align to TRBD1. Looked up from germline, CDR1 is SGHRS and CDR2 is YFSETQ. V lost 4 bases to trimming and J lost 2 bases; unmatched junction nucleotides: 3. This CDR3 contains 13 residues. CDR3 coding DNA: TGCGCCAGCAGCCGGGACAGCACCTACGAGCAGTACTTC. Translation: CASSRDSTYEQYF.

The rearrangement joins TRBV13 to TRBJ1-1, with D unclear. V gave up 4 bases and J gave up 0 bases, with 12 bases separating them. This CDR3 is built from 15 residues. Germline V lookup: CDR1 PRHDT, CDR2 FYEKMQ (reference sequence). The CDR3 reads CASSWRSNLNTEAFF. CDR3 bases: TGTGCCAGCAGCTGGAGATCGAACCTGAACACTGAAGCTTTCTTT.

Comment on this clone: Germline is not matched at one junction end, which may reflect a read error. The gene calls are TRBV5-5 and TRBJ2-7; D unresolved. The germline gives CDR1 SGHKS, CDR2 YYEKEE (reference sequence). This CDR3 contains 14 residues. In nucleotides, the CDR3 is TGTGCCAGCAGGTTGGACCCCCGCTCCTACGAGCAGTACTTC. This encodes CASRLDPRSYEQYF.

CDR3 nucleotide sequence: TGCGCCAGCAGCTCGGGACAGTTTTACGAGCAGTACTTC. It specifies CASSSGQFYEQYF. The V gene is TRBV5-1, the J gene TRBJ2-7; 7 nucleotides line up with TRBD1. Germline CDR1 is SGHRS and CDR2 is YFSETQ. The CDR3 has 13 residues. J lost 4 bases, V lost 3 bases, and 4 bases had no gene match. Looking up the rest from reference TRBV5-1 and TRBJ2-7 gives the full variable domain: KAGVTQTPRYLIKTRGQQVTLSCSPISGHRSVSWYQQTPGQGLQFLFEYFSETQRNKGNFPGRFSGRQFSNSRSEMNVSTLELGDSALYLCASSSGQFYEQYFGPGTRLTVT.

The chain uses TRBV19 and TRBJ2-3; TRBD2 is a possible D gene (8 bases). V lost 6 bases and J lost 5, with 27 bases in between. The CDR3 contains 18 residues. Germline lookup yields CDR1 LNHDA and CDR2 SQIVND (reference sequence). CDR3 residues: CASSATRTGRGGQDTQYF. The CDR3 region has the DNA TGTGCCAGTAGCGCCACGAGGACAGGCCGCGGGGGGCAAGATACGCAGTATTTT.